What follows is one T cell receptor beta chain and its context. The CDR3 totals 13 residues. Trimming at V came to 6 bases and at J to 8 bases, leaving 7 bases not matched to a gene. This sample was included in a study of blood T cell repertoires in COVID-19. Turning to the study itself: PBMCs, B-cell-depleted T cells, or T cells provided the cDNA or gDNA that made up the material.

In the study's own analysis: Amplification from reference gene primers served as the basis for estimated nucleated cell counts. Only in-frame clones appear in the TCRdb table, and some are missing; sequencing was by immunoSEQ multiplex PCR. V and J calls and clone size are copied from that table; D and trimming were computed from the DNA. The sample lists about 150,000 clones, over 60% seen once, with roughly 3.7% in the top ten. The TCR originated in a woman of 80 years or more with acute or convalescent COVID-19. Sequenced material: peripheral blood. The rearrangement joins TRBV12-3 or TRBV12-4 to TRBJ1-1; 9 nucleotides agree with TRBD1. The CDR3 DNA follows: TGTGCCAGCAGCCGTGGGACAGGGACAGAAGCTTTCTTT. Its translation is CASSRGTGTEAFF.